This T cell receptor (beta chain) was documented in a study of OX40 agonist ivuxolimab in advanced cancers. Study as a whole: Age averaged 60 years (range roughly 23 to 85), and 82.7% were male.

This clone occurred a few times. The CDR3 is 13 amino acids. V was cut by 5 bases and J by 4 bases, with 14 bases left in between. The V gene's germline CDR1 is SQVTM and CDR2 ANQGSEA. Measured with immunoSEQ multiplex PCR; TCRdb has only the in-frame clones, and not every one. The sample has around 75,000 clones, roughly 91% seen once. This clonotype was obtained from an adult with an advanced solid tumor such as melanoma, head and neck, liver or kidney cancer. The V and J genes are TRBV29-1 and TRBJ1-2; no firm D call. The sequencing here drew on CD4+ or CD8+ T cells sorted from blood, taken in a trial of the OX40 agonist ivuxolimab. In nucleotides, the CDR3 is TGCAGCGTTCCCGACCCGAGGCCCTATGGCTACACCTTC. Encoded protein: CSVPDPRPYGYTF.